Here is one TCR beta chain with its context. Its antigen is currently unknown. This sample stems from a study of T cells in localized non-small cell lung cancer. The CDR3 covers 13 residues. CDR1 and CDR2 (germline): SGHDT, YYEEEE. The V and J ends lost 6 bases and 5 bases respectively, with 14 bases between them. Assay used: immunoSEQ multiplex PCR; TCRdb lists only in-frame clones, some missing. The profile shows some 27,000 clones, roughly 89% of them singletons. Study-wide points: Heterogeneity is still possible, as just one tumor region was sequenced.

The chain carries TRBV5-6 and TRBJ1-2; D remains unclear. The TCR sequence derives from a woman aged 18-55 years with stage I lung adenocarcinoma. The input for sequencing was peripheral blood, taken before any cancer treatment. The CDR3 DNA reads TGTGCCAGCAAGACCGTCTTAGGGTATGGCTACACCTTC. Encoded protein: CASKTVLGYGYTF.